This TCR beta chain was recovered during a study of T cell responses to AZD1222 COVID-19 vaccine. Study findings and constraints: Vaccine-related CD4 TCRs covered spike, predominating at 160-218 and 743-854. Samples come after the peak T cell response, not at day 14. The sample set comprised mostly white British donors with more females, and clonal diversity was possibly underestimated.

With regard to this clone: The antigen is unknown.

Produced via immunoSEQ multiplex PCR; TCRdb's table is partial and in-frame only. The profile shows 95,000 to 150,000 clones, about 90% of them singletons. This sample comprised peripheral blood, obtained on day 0 of AZD1222 vaccination. This clonotype was sampled from an adult in good health.

The DNA for the CDR3 is TGTGCCAGCAGGCTGGTCGGGGGGATCTATGGCTACACCTTC. Its translation is CASRLVGGIYGYTF. The V gene is TRBV5-6, the J gene TRBJ1-2; TRBD1 is a possible D gene (5 bases). The CDR3 length is 14 residues. Germline CDR1 is SGHDT and CDR2 is YYEEEE. V lost 5 bases and J 4 bases, leaving 15 bases between the germline ends.